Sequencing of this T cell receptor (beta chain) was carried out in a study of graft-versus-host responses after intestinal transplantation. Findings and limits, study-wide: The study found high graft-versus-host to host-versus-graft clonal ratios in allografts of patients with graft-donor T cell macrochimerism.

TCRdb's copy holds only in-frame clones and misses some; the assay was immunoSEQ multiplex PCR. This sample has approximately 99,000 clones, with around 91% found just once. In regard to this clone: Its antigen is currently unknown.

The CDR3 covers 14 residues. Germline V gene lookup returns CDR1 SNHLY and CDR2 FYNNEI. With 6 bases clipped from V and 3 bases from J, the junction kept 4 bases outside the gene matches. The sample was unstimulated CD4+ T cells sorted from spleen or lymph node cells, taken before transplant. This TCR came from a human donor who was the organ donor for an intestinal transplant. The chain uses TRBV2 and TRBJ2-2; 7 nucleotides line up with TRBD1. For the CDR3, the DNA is TGTGCCAGCAGGTGGGACAGCGACACCGGGGAGCTGTTTTTT. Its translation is CASRWDSDTGELFF.